The entry that follows covers one T cell receptor beta chain sequence. What it binds is not known. Clones were read by immunoSEQ multiplex PCR, and TCRdb kept only the in-frame ones, dropping some. The sample records approximately 49,000 clones, 90% to 95% being singletons. This sample was taken from a study of graft-versus-host responses after intestinal transplantation. This CDR3 has 15 amino acids. Per germline, CDR1 MNHEY and CDR2 SMNVEV (reference sequence). Trimming pared 5 bases from V and 1 base from J, leaving 12 bases between. The sequenced sample was unstimulated CD8+ T cells sorted from spleen or lymph node cells, obtained before transplant. This clonotype originated in a human donor who was the organ donor for an intestinal transplant. The rearrangement links TRBV27 to TRBJ2-1; D not certain. This CDR3 is CASSPFTESYNEQFF. The CDR3 DNA follows: TGTGCCAGCAGTCCGTTTACGGAATCCTACAATGAGCAGTTCTTC.